Shown below are 27 T cell receptor beta chains from a single sample sequenced in a study of blood T cell repertoires in COVID-19 (dated by TCRdb to about 2020). The library came from the immunoSEQ multiplex PCR assay. The source is immuneACCESS, and TCRdb retained only in-frame sequences with V and J called. Part of the clones is not carried over; for the studies checked, unresolved V genes explain less than half of this, and the remainder is unexplained. The sample includes 95,000 to 150,000 clones, with more than 80% observed a single time. Of the sample, about 3.3% falls within the top ten clones. The specimen was peripheral blood. Receptors originate from a woman aged 80 or over with COVID-19, enrolled during active disease.

The chain recombines TRBV7-9 with TRBJ1-1; possible D gene TRBD1, 5 bases. Deletions cut 5 bases from V and 0 bases from J, with 16 bases between. The CDR3 is 16 residues long. CDR1 is SEHNR and CDR2 is FQNEAQ in the germline V gene (reference sequence). CDR3 in amino acids: CASSPPGGRMNTEAFF. The DNA of the CDR3 is TGTGCCAGCAGCCCACCCGGGGGAAGGATGAACACTGAAGCTTTCTTT.

This sequence joins TRBV3-1 (or the pseudogene TRBV3-2) and TRBJ1-5; D call uncertain. The V end was cut by 4 bases, the J end by 3 bases, with 7 bases between. This CDR3 has 13 residues. Germline CDR1 and CDR2: LGHDT and YNNKEL (reference sequence). CDR3 loop: CASSRGDNQPQHF. For the CDR3, the DNA is TGTGCCAGCAGCCGAGGAGACAATCAGCCCCAGCATTTT.

The chain uses TRBV6-1 and TRBJ1-2, with TRBD1 matching over 10 bases. The CDR3 contains 15 residues. Germline CDR1 and CDR2: MNHNS and SASEGT. V lost 0 bases, J lost 6 bases, and 4 bases stayed unmatched. For the CDR3, the DNA is TGTGCCAGCAGTGAAGCGTTCGGGACAGGGGATGGCTACACCTTC. Translating gives CASSEAFGTGDGYTF.

The chain couples TRBV21-1 to TRBJ2-3; no check of the table's D call, TRBD2, against the DNA was made. TRBV21-1 is a pseudogene segment. The CDR3 spans 15 residues. CDR3 sequence: CASTHPPPTPDTQYF. DNA for the CDR3: TGTGCCAGCACCCACCCCCCACCTACCCCAGATACGCAGTATTTT.

In this sample, this clone is medium-sized (0.01 to 0.1%). The J gene is TRBJ2-5, the V gene TRBV7-2; 12 bases fit TRBD2. V shed 4 bases and J 5 bases; nucleotides not matched to a gene: 8. The germline CDR1 and CDR2 sequences are SGHTA and FQGNSA. The CDR3 sequence is 16 residues long. CDR3 protein: CASSSRTSGMTETQYF. The CDR3 DNA reads as TGTGCCAGCAGCTCGAGGACTAGCGGGATGACGGAGACCCAGTACTTC.

This chain links TRBV6-1 with TRBJ1-2; 9 bases line up with TRBD1. This CDR3 comprises 18 residues. CDR1 and CDR2 from the germline V gene are MNHNS and SASEGT. Unmatched junction bases numbered 16, after V lost 4 bases and J lost 4 bases. Here the CDR3 reads CASSGEPQGALDVYGYTF. The CDR3 DNA sequence: TGTGCCAGCAGTGGGGAGCCACAGGGGGCTCTTGACGTCTATGGCTACACCTTC.

The chain joins TRBV23-1 to TRBJ2-1; 8 bases are a match to TRBD2. TRBV23-1 is reported as an ORF; its role is uncertain. Germline trimming cut 4 bases from V and 8 bases from J; bases unmatched to any gene: 13. This CDR3 region has 16 residues. DNA of the CDR3: TGCGCCAGCAGTCGTTACCCCAGCGGGAGAATAGATGAGCAGTTCTTC. This gives the protein CASSRYPSGRIDEQFF.

V usage is TRBV6-5 and J usage is TRBJ2-1; 14 nucleotides match TRBD2. This CDR3 comprises 15 residues. The germline V gene has CDR1 MNHEY and CDR2 SVGAGI. After removal of 4 bases from V and 8 bases from J, the junction contained 4 bases not matched to a gene. This CDR3 reads CASSFGTSGRHEQFF. The CDR3 nucleotides are TGTGCCAGCAGTTTCGGGACTAGCGGGAGACATGAGCAGTTCTTC.

Points on this clone: An end of the junction does not agree with germline; a read error may underlie this. J is TRBJ1-4 and V is TRBV7-8, with D tentatively TRBD1 (6 bases). Germline V gene lookup returns CDR1 SGHVS and CDR2 FQNEAQ. The CDR3 length is 15 residues. CDR3 bases: TGTGCCAGCAGCTTAAATCCGGGACAAACCTACTGGCGGGTTTTT. Amino acid sequence: CASSLNPGQTYWRVF. Filled out from reference TRBV7-8 and TRBJ1-4, the complete variable domain reads GAGVSQSPRYKVAKRGQDVALRCDPISGHVSLFWYQQALGQGPEFLTYFQNEAQLDKSGLPSDRFFAERPEGSVSTLKIQRTQQEDSAVYLCASSLNPGQTYWRVFGSGTQLSVL.

The genes are TRBV5-4 and TRBJ2-1; 12 bases agree with TRBD2. Germline values: CDR1 SGHNT, CDR2 YYREEE (reference sequence). The CDR3 is 16 amino acids. V was pared by 3 bases and J by 10 bases, with 11 bases of the junction left unmatched. CDR3 region: CASSWETSGSLREQFF. As DNA, the CDR3 is TGTGCCAGCAGCTGGGAGACTAGCGGGAGCCTACGGGAGCAGTTCTTC.

This chain connects TRBV27 to TRBJ2-5, with D unresolved. Germline CDR1 reads MNHEY; CDR2 reads SMNVEV (reference sequence). The CDR3 has 14 residues. Trimming pared 5 bases from V and 5 bases from J, leaving 15 bases between. The CDR3 loop is CASSASILGETQYF. DNA for the CDR3: TGTGCCAGCAGTGCCTCTATACTCGGGGAGACCCAGTACTTC.

The V gene is TRBV28, the J gene TRBJ1-3; 8 bases align to TRBD1. Germline values: CDR1 MDHEN, CDR2 SYDVKM. The CDR3 has 16 amino acids. Trimming removed 6 bases from V and 4 bases from J; junction bases left unmatched: 11. DNA of the CDR3: TGTGCCAGCAGACGAAGTCAGGGGGCGCCCGGAAACACCATATATTTT. It encodes CASRRSQGAPGNTIYF.

V gene TRBV3-1 (or the pseudogene TRBV3-2) combines with J gene TRBJ1-1, with D tentatively TRBD1 (5 bases). Between the trimmed V and J ends, which lost 0 bases and 9 bases, there was a span of 17 bases. Germline assignment: CDR1 LGHDT and CDR2 YNNKEL (reference sequence). This CDR3 has 15 amino acids. CDR3 region: CASSQDPGRGRQAFF. The CDR3 coding sequence is TGTGCCAGCAGCCAAGATCCGGGTAGGGGCCGCCAAGCTTTCTTT.

The V call is TRBV5-1, the J call TRBJ2-7, with TRBD1 identical over 11 bases. The germline V gene encodes CDR1 SGHRS and CDR2 YFSETQ. The CDR3 runs 14 residues. Trimming cost V 5 bases and J 2 bases; bases outside gene matches: 3. CDR3 region: CASRLDRGPYEQYF. CDR3 nucleotide sequence: TGCGCCAGCAGGCTGGACAGGGGGCCCTACGAGCAGTACTTC.

The rearrangement links TRBV4-3 to TRBJ2-7; TRBD2 is a possible D gene (5 bases). The germline CDR1 and CDR2 sequences are LGHNA and YSLEER. V lost 1 base and J lost 2, with 12 bases in between. This CDR3 contains 15 residues. The CDR3 protein is CASSQGLGLTYEQYF. The CDR3 DNA sequence: TGCGCCAGCAGCCAAGGCCTCGGACTTACCTACGAGCAGTACTTC.

In its sample, this clone was seen a few times. The chain has TRBV27 and TRBJ2-7; weak D call: TRBD2 (5 bases). The CDR3 loop spans 12 amino acids. V was trimmed by 8 bases and J by 10 bases, leaving 18 bases between them. Germline V gene data show CDR1 as MNHEY and CDR2 as SMNVEV (reference sequence). CDR3 nucleotides: TGTGCCAGCGGTAACCCCGCGGAGGTACAGTACTTC. Residues: CASGNPAEVQYF.

The chain couples TRBV7-9 to TRBJ2-7, with 11 bases matching TRBD2. Germline V CDR1 and CDR2: SEHNR, FQNEAQ (reference sequence). J was trimmed by 5 bases and V by 3 bases; bases with no gene match: 9. The CDR3 has 16 amino acids. For the CDR3, the DNA is TGTGCCAGCAGCTTGACTAGCGGGACGGGCTCGGACGAGCAGTACTTC. Translation: CASSLTSGTGSDEQYF.

The CDR3 DNA is TGTGCCAGCCACCCAGACAGTAACTATGGCTACACCTTC. It encodes CASHPDSNYGYTF. This chain joins TRBV5-4 and TRBJ1-2; D possibly corresponds to TRBD1 (5 bases). Germline V gene lookup returns CDR1 SGHNT and CDR2 YYREEE (reference sequence). CDR3 length equals 13 residues. The V gene lost 7 bases and the J gene lost 1 base, with 11 bases spanning the gap.

There are a few counts of this clone. V gene TRBV3-1 (or the pseudogene TRBV3-2) combines with J gene TRBJ1-1; D gene unclear. The V end was cut by 5 bases, the J end by 1 base, with 8 bases between. The CDR3 loop spans 13 amino acids. The germline CDR1 and CDR2 sequences are LGHDT and YNNKEL (reference sequence). The CDR3 DNA is TGTGCCAGCAGCATGACGGGGAACACTGAAGCTTTCTTT. This gives the protein CASSMTGNTEAFF.

The chain has TRBV6-2 or TRBV6-3 and TRBJ2-7; tentative D call: TRBD1 (6 bases). The CDR3 loop spans 14 amino acids. Per germline, CDR1 MNHEY and CDR2 SVGEGT. V lost 2 bases, J lost 3 bases, and 11 bases lay in between. Here the CDR3 DNA reads TGTGCCAGCAGTTACGGGGACAATTACTACGAGCAGTACTTC. As protein: CASSYGDNYYEQYF.

The chain recombines TRBV9 with TRBJ1-3; 7 nucleotides align to TRBD1. The V and J ends lost 4 bases and 0 bases, in that order; junction bases with no gene match: 4. Germline values: CDR1 SGDLS, CDR2 YYNGEE. This CDR3 has 15 amino acids. The chain's CDR3 is CASSSQGFSGNTIYF. DNA of the CDR3: TGTGCCAGCAGCTCACAGGGGTTCTCTGGAAACACCATATATTTT.

V is TRBV6-2 or TRBV6-3 and J is TRBJ2-2; possible D gene TRBD2, 6 bases. The ends were cut back, 5 bases at V and 3 bases at J, with 16 bases in the middle. Germline lookup yields CDR1 MNHEY and CDR2 SVGEGT. This CDR3 is 16 amino acids long. The CDR3 sequence is CASSPRGVRDTGELFF. For the CDR3, the DNA is TGTGCCAGCAGTCCCCGCGGGGTTCGCGACACCGGGGAGCTGTTTTTT.

The CDR3 DNA sequence: TGTGCCAGCAGTCTACCGGGATCATATGGCTACACCTTC. This sequence encodes CASSLPGSYGYTF. The genes are TRBV6-5 and TRBJ1-2; the D is unclear. This CDR3 contains 13 residues. The V gene lost 5 bases and the J gene lost 5 bases, with 12 bases spanning the gap. Germline CDR1 MNHEY, CDR2 SVGAGI.

The chain joins TRBV10-3 to TRBJ2-2, with TRBD2 as a possible D gene (5 bases). Looked up from germline, CDR1 is ENHRY and CDR2 is SYGVKD. The CDR3 is 14 amino acids. The V end lost 6 bases, the J end lost 3 bases, and 11 bases lay between the germline ends. CDR3 sequence (DNA): TGTGCCATCAGGAGGGAAGGAGACACCGGGGAGCTGTTTTTT. Translating gives CAIRREGDTGELFF.

The chain couples TRBV7-8 to TRBJ1-5, with 9 bases that match TRBD1. Trimming cost V 5 bases and J 1 base; bases outside gene matches: 6. The germline CDR1 and CDR2 sequences are SGHVS and FQNEAQ. The CDR3 loop spans 16 amino acids. The CDR3 region is CASSGRDRESNQPQHF. The CDR3 bases are TGTGCCAGCAGCGGCCGGGACAGGGAAAGCAATCAGCCCCAGCATTTT. Looking up the rest from reference TRBV7-8 and TRBJ1-5 gives the full variable domain: GAGVSQSPRYKVAKRGQDVALRCDPISGHVSLFWYQQALGQGPEFLTYFQNEAQLDKSGLPSDRFFAERPEGSVSTLKIQRTQQEDSAVYLCASSGRDRESNQPQHFGDGTRLSIL.

This clone was picked up one time. CDR3 amino acids: CASSFTAGGVGNIQYF. CDR3 bases: TGTGCCAGCAGTTTTACTGCAGGGGGCGTTGGGAACATTCAGTACTTC. The rearrangement links TRBV28 to TRBJ2-4, with 8 bases identical to TRBD1. From germline, CDR1 is MDHEN and CDR2 SYDVKM. The V segment lost 3 bases and the J segment 7 bases; nucleotides outside the gene matches: 11. This CDR3 has 16 amino acids. Supplemented by reference TRBV28 and TRBJ2-4, the full variable domain reads DVKVTQSSRYLVKRTGEKVFLECVQDMDHENMFWYRQDPGLGLRLIYFSYDVKMKEKGDIPEGYSVSREKKERFSLILESASTNQTSMYLCASSFTAGGVGNIQYFGAGTRLSVL.

The V and J genes are TRBV9 and TRBJ2-1; 8 bases are shared with TRBD1. CDR3 length: 16 residues. V lost 0 bases, J lost 6 bases, and 8 bases stayed unmatched. Germline V gene lookup returns CDR1 SGDLS and CDR2 YYNGEE. Here the CDR3 DNA reads TGTGCCAGCAGCGTAGTGGCAGGGGGCGTGGGCAATGAGCAGTTCTTC. Protein product: CASSVVAGGVGNEQFF.